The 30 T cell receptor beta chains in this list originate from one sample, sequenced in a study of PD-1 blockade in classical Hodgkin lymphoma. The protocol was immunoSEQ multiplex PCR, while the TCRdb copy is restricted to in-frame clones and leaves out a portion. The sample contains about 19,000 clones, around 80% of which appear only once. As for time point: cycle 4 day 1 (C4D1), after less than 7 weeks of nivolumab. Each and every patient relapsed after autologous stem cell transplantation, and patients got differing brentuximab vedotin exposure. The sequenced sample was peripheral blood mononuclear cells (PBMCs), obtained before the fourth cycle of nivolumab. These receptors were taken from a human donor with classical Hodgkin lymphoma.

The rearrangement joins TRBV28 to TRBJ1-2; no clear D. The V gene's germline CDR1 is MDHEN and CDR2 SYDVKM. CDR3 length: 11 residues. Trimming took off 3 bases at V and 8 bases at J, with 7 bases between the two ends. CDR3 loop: CASSLGMGYTF. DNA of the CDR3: TGTGCCAGCAGTTTGGGTATGGGCTACACCTTC.

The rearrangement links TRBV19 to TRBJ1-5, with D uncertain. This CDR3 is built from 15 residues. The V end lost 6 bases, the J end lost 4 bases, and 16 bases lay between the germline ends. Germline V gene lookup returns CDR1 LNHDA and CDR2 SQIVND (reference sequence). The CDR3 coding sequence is TGTGCCAGTAGCTTCAGTCCCAGCTCTAATCAGCCCCAGCATTTT. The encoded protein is CASSFSPSSNQPQHF.

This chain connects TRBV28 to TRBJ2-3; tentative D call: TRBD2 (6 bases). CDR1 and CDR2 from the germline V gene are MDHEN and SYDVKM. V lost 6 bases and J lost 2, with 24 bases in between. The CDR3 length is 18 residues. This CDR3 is CASRPRQSQGLYTDTQYF. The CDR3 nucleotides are TGTGCCAGCAGACCGAGGCAATCGCAGGGACTCTACACAGATACGCAGTATTTT. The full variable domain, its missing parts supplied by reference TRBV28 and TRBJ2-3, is DVKVTQSSRYLVKRTGEKVFLECVQDMDHENMFWYRQDPGLGLRLIYFSYDVKMKEKGDIPEGYSVSREKKERFSLILESASTNQTSMYLCASRPRQSQGLYTDTQYFGPGTRLTVL.

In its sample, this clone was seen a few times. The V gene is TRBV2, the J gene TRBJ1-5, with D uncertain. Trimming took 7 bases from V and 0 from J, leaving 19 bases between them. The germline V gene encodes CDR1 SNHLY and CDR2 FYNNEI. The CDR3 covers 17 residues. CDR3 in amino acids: CASTRLFASGSNQPQHF. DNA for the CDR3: TGTGCCAGCACTCGACTCTTCGCGAGCGGTAGCAATCAGCCCCAGCATTTT.

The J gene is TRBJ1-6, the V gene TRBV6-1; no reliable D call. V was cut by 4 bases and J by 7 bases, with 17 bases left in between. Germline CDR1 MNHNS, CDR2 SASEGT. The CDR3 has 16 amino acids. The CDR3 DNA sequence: TGTGCCAGCAGTGTAATCGGAGGGTATGGAAATTCACCCCTCCACTTT. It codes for CASSVIGGYGNSPLHF.

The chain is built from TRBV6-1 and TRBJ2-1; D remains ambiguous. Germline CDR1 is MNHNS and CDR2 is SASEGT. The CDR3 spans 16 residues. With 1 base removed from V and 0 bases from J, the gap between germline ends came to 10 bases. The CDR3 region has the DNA TGTGCCAGCAGTGAAGAGTGGTTTCTCTCCTACAATGAGCAGTTCTTC. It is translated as CASSEEWFLSYNEQFF.

CDR3 protein: CASSPGETYNEQFF. CDR3 DNA: TGTGCCAGCTCACCGGGAGAGACGTACAATGAGCAGTTCTTC. This chain joins TRBV18 and TRBJ2-1; D is perhaps TRBD2 (5 bases). Deletions cut 3 bases from V and 4 bases from J, with 10 bases between. Germline V gives CDR1 KGHSH, CDR2 LQKENI. This CDR3 is 14 amino acids long.

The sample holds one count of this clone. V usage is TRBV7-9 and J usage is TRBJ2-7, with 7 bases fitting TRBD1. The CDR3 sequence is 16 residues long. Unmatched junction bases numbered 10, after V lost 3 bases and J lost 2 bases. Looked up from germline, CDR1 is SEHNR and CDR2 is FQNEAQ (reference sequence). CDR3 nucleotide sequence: TGTGCCAGCAGCTTCGGGCCTCGGGACAGAACCTACGAGCAGTACTTC. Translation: CASSFGPRDRTYEQYF.

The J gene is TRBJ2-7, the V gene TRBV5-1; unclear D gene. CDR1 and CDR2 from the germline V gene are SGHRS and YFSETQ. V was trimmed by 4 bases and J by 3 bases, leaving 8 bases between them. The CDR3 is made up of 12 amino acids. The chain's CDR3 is CASSPSVYEQYV. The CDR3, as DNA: TGCGCCAGCAGCCCTTCAGTCTACGAGCAGTACGTC.

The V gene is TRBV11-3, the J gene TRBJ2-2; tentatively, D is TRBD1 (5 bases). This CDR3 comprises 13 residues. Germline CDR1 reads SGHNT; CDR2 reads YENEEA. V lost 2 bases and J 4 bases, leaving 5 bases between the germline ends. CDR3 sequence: CASSLRGTGELFF. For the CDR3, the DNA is TGTGCCAGCAGCTTAAGGGGCACCGGGGAGCTGTTTTTT.

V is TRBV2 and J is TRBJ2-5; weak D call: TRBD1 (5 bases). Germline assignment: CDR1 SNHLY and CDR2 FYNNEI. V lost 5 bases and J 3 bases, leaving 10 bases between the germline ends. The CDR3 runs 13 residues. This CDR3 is CASSLDIEETQYF. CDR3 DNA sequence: TGTGCCAGCAGTTTGGACATCGAAGAGACCCAGTACTTC.

CDR3 coding DNA: TGTGCCAGCAGTTACTCGGGGAATGAGCAGTTCTTC. Protein: CASSYSGNEQFF. The chain has TRBV6-5 and TRBJ2-1; D not certain. Germline-derived CDR1 and CDR2 are MNHEY and SVGAGI. Trimming shortened V by 0 bases and J by 7 bases, and 4 bases separated the two germline ends. The CDR3 runs to 12 residues.

The CDR3 bases are TGTGCCTGGAGTGTACTACTAGGTAGCAATCAGCCCCAGCATTTT. It is translated as CAWSVLLGSNQPQHF. The chain couples TRBV30 to TRBJ1-5; D is undetermined. Per the germline V gene, CDR1 is GTSNPN and CDR2 is SVGIG (reference sequence). V dropped 0 bases and J dropped 0 bases, with 9 bases sitting between them. This CDR3 region has 15 residues.

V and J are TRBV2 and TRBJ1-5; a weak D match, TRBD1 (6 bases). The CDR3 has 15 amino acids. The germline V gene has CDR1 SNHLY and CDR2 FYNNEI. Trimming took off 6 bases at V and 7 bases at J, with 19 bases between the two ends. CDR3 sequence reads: CASREQGAGLQPQHF. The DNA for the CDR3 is TGTGCCAGCAGGGAACAGGGCGCGGGTCTCCAGCCCCAGCATTTT.

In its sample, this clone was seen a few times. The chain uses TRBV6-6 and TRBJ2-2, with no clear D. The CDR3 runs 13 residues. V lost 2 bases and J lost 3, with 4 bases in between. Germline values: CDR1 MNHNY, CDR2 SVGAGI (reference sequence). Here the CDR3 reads CASSYGYTGELFF. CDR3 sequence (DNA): TGTGCCAGCAGTTACGGCTACACCGGGGAGCTGTTTTTT.

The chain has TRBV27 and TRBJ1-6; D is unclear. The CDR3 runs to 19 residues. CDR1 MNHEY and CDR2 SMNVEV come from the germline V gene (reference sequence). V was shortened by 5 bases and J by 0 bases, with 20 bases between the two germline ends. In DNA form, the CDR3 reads TGTGCCAGCAGTCAAGCGCGTGGACGGGGAAGCTCCTATAATTCACCCCTCCACTTT. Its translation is CASSQARGRGSSYNSPLHF.

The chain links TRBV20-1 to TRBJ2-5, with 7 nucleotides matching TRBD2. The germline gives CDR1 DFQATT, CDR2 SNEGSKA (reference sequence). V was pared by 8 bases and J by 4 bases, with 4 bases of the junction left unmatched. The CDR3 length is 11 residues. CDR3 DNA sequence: TGCAGTAGCGGGGTGGGAGAGACCCAGTACTTC. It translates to CSSGVGETQYF.

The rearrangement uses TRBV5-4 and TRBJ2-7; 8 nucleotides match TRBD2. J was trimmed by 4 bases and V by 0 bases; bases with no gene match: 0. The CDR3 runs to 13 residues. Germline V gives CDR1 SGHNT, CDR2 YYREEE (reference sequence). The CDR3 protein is CASSLGGGYEQYF. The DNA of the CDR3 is TGTGCCAGCAGCTTGGGCGGGGGGTACGAGCAGTACTTC.

The CDR3 DNA reads TGTGCCAGCAGCTTAGCAATAGCTAGCACCTACGAGCAGTACTTC. Protein product: CASSLAIASTYEQYF. The V gene is TRBV7-9, the J gene TRBJ2-7, with D possibly matching TRBD2 (5 bases). This CDR3 is built from 15 residues. V was pared by 0 bases and J by 2 bases, with 11 bases between. Germline CDR1 reads SEHNR; CDR2 reads FQNEAQ (reference sequence).

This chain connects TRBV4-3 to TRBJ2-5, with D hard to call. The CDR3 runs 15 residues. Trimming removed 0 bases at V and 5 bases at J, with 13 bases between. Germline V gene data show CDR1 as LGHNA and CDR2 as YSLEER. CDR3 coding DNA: TGCGCCAGCAGCCAAGAGCACAGCTTCGGGGAGACCCAGTACTTC. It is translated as CASSQEHSFGETQYF.

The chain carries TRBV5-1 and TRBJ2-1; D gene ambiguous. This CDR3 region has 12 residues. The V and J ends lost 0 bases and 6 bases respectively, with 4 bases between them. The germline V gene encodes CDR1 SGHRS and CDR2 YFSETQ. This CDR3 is CASSLDINEQFF. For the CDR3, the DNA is TGCGCCAGCAGCTTGGACATCAATGAGCAGTTCTTC.

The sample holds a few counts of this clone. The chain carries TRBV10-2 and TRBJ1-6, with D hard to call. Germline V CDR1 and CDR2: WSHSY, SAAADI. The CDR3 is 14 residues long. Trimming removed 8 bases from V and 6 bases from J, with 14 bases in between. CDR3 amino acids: CASFEGLSNSPLHF. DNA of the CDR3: TGCGCCAGCTTTGAGGGCCTCAGTAATTCACCCCTCCACTTT.

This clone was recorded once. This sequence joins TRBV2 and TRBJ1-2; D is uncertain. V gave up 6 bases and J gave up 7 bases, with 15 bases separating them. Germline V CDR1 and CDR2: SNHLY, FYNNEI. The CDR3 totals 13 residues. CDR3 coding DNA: TGTGCCAGCAGACCCGACATTTATGGTGGCTACACCTTC. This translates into CASRPDIYGGYTF.

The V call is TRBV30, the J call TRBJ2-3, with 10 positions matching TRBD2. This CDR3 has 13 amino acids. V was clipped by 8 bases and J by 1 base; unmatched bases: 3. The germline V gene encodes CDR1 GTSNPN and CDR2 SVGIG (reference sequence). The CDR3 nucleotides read TGTGCCAGACTAGCGGGCGGCACAGATACGCAGTATTTT. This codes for CARLAGGTDTQYF.

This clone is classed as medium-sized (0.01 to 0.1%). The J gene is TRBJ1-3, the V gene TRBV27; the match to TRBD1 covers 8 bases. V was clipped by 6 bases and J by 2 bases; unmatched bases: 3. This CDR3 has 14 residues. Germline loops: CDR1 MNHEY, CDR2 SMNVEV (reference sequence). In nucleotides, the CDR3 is TGTGCCAGCAGGGTACAGGGGGCTGGAAACACCATATATTTT. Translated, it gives CASRVQGAGNTIYF.

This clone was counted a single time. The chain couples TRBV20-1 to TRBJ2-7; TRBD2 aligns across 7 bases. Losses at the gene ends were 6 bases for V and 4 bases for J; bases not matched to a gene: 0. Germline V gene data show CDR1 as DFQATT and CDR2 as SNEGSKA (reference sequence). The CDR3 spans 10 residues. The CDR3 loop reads CSAGGYEQYF. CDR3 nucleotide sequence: TGCAGTGCCGGGGGGTACGAGCAGTACTTC.

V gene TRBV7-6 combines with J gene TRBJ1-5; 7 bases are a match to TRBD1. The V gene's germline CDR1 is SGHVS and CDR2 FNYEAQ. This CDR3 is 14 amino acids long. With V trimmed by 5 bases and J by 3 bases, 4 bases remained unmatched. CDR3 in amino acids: CASSLDRDNQPQHF. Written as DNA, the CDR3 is TGTGCCAGCAGCCTTGACAGGGACAATCAGCCCCAGCATTTT.

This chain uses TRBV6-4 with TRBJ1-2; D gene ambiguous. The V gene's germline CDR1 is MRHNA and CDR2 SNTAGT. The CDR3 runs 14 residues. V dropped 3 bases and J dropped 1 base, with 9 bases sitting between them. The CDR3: CASSEVQLNYGYTF. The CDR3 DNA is TGTGCCAGCAGTGAGGTACAGCTTAACTATGGCTACACCTTC.

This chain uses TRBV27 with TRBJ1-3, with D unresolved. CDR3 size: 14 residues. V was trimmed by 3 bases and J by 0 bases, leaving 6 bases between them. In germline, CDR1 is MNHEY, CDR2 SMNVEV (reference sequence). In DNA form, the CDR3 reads TGTGCCAGCAGTTTCAGCCACTCTGGAAACACCATATATTTT. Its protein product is CASSFSHSGNTIYF.

For the CDR3, the DNA is TGTGCCAGCAGCTTAACCGCCAACTCCTACGAGCAGTACTTC. Protein sequence: CASSLTANSYEQYF. V gene TRBV7-6 combines with J gene TRBJ2-7, with D unclear. Trimming pared 2 bases from V and 0 bases from J, leaving 8 bases between. Germline V gene data show CDR1 as SGHVS and CDR2 as FNYEAQ. CDR3 length: 14 amino acids.